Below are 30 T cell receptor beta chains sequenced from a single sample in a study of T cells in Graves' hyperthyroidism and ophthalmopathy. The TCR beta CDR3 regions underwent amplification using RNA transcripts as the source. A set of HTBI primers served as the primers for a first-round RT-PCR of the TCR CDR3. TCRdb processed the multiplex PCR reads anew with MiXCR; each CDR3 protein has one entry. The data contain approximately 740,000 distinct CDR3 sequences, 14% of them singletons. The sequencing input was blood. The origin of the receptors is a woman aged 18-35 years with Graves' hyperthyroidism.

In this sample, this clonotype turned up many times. CDR3 in DNA: TGCAGCGTTGAGGGGACAGGGCGTTCCGAGCAGTACTTC. It translates to CSVEGTGRSEQYF. The rearrangement joins TRBV29-1 to TRBJ2-7; 9 nucleotides agree with TRBD1. Germline trimming cut 3 bases from V and 6 bases from J; bases unmatched to any gene: 6. The CDR3 covers 13 residues. Germline V CDR1 and CDR2: SQVTM, ANQGSEA.

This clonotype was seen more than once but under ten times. CDR3 bases: TGCGCCAGCAGCCGAAACCGGGACAGGCAAGAGACCCAGTACTTC. Its protein is CASSRNRDRQETQYF. This sequence joins TRBV4-1 and TRBJ2-5; 8 positions agree with TRBD1. This CDR3 is built from 15 residues. CDR1 and CDR2 (germline): MGHRA, YSYEKL. After removal of 4 bases from V and 2 bases from J, the junction contained 6 bases not matched to a gene.

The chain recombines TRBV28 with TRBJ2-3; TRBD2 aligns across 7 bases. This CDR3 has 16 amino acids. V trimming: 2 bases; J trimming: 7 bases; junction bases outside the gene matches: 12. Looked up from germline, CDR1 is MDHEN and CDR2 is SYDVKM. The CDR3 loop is CASSLALGLVRNTQYF. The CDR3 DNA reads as TGTGCCAGCAGTTTAGCTCTAGGACTAGTAAGGAATACGCAGTATTTT.

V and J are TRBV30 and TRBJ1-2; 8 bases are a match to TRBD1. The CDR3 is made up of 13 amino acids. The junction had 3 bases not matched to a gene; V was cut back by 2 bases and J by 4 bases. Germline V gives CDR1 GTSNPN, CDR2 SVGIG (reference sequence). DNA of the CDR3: TGTGCCTGGAGTCAGGGACAGGTCTATGGCTACACCTTC. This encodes CAWSQGQVYGYTF.

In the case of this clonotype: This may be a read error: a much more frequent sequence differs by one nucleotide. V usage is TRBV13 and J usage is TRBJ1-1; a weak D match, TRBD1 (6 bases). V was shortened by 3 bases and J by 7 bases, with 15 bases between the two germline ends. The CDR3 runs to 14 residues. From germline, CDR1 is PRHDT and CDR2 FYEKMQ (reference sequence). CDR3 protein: CASSFLGAALEAFF. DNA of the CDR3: TGTGCCAGCAGCTTTTTGGGGGCCGCCCTTGAAGCTTTCTTT.

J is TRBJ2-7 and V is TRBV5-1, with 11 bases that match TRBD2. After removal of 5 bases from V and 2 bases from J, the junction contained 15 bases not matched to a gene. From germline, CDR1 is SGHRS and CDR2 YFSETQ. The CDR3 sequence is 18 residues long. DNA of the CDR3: TGCGCCAGCAGTTTACTAGCGGGAGACCGGCAAGGAGCCTACGAGCAGTACTTC. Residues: CASSLLAGDRQGAYEQYF.

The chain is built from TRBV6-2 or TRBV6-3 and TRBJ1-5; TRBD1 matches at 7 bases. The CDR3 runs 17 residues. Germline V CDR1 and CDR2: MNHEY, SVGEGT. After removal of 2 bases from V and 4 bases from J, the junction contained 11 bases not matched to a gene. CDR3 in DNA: TGTGCCAGCAGTTACGAAATCGGAGGGGGCGATAATCAGCCCCAGCATTTT. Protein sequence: CASSYEIGGGDNQPQHF.

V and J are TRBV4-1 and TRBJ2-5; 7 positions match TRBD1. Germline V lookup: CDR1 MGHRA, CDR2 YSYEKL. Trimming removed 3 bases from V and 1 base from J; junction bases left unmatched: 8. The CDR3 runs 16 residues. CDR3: CASSQVPGQAQETQYF. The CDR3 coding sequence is TGCGCCAGCAGCCAGGTACCCGGACAGGCCCAAGAGACCCAGTACTTC.

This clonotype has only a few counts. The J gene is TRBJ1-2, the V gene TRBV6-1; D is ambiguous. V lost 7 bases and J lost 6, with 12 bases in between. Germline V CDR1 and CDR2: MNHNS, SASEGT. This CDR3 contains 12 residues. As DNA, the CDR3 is TGTGCCAGCAATGCCAATAGGAATGGCTACACCTTC. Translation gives CASNANRNGYTF.

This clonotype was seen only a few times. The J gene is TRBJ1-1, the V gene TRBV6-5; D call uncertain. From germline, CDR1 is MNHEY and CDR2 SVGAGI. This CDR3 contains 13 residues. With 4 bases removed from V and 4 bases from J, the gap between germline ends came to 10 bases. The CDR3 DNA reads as TGTGCCAGCAGTTCTACCTCCGGCACTGAAGCTTTCTTT. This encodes CASSSTSGTEAFF.

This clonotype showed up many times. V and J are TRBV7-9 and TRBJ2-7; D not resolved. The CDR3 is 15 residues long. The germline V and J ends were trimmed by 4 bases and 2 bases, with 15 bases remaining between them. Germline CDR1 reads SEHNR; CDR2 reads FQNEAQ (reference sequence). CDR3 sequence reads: CASSSPPLGAYEQYF. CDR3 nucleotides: TGTGCCAGCAGCTCCCCCCCCCTCGGAGCCTACGAGCAGTACTTC. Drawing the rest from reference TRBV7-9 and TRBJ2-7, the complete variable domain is DTGVSQNPRHKITKRGQNVTFRCDPISEHNRLYWYRQTLGQGPEFLTYFQNEAQLEKSRLLSDRFSAERPKGSFSTLEIQRTEQGDSAMYLCASSSPPLGAYEQYFGPGTRLTVT.

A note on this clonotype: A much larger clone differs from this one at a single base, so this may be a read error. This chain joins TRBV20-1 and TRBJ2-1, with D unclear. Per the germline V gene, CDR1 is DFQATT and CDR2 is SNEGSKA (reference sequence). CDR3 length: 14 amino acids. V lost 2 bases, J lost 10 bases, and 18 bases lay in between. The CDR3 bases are TGCAGTGCTAGATCCGATGGACCGACCTACGAGCAGTTCTTC. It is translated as CSARSDGPTYEQFF.

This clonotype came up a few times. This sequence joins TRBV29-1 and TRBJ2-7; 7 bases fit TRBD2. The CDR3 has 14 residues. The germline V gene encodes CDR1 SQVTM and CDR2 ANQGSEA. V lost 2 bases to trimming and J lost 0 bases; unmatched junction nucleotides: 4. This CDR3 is CSVEKRGGSYEQYF. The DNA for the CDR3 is TGCAGCGTTGAAAAGCGGGGTGGCTCCTACGAGCAGTACTTC.

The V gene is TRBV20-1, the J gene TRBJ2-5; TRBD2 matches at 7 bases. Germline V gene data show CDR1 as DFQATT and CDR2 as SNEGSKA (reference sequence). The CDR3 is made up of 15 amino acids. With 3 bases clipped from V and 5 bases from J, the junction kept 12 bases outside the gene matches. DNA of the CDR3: TGCAGTGCTAGTCCGCCATTAGCGGGCTCTGAGACCCAGTACTTC. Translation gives CSASPPLAGSETQYF.

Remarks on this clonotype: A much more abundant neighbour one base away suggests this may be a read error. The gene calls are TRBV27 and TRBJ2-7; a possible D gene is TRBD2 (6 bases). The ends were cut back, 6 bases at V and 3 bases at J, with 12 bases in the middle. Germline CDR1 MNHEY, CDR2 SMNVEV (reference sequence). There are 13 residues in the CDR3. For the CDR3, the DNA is TGTGCCAGCAGGTCCGGGAGCTTCTACGAGCAGTACTTC. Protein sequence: CASRSGSFYEQYF.

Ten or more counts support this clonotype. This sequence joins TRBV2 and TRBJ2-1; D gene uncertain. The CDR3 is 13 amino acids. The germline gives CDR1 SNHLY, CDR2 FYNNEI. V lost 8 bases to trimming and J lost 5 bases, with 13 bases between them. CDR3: CASLKVDDNEQFF. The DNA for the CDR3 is TGTGCCAGCCTCAAAGTCGACGACAATGAGCAGTTCTTC.

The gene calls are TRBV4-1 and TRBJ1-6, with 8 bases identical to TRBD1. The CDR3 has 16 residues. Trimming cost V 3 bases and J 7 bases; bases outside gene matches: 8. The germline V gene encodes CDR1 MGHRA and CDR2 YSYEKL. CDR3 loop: CASSQYSGQGNSPLHF. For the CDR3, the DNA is TGCGCCAGCAGCCAGTATTCCGGACAGGGAAATTCACCCCTCCACTTT.

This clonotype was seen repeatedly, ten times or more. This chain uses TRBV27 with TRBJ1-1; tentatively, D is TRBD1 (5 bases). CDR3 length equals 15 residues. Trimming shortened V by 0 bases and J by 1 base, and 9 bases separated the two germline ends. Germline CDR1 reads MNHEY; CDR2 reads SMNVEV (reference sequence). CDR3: CASSLSGEPNTEAFF. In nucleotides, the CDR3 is TGTGCCAGCAGTTTATCGGGGGAGCCGAACACTGAAGCTTTCTTT.

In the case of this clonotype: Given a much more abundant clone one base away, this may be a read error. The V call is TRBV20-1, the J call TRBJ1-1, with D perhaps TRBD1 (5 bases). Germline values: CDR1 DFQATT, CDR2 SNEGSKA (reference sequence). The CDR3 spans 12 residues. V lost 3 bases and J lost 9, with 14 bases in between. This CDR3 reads CSASVGRTKAFF. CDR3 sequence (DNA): TGCAGTGCTAGCGTGGGGCGGACTAAAGCTTTCTTT.

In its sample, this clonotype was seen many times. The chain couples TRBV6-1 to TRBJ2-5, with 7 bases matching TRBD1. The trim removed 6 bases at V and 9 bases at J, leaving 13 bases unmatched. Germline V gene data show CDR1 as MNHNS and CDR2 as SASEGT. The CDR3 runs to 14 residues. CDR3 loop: CASRDRQGPVAQYF. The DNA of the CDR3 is TGTGCCAGCAGGGACCGACAGGGACCGGTGGCCCAGTACTTC.

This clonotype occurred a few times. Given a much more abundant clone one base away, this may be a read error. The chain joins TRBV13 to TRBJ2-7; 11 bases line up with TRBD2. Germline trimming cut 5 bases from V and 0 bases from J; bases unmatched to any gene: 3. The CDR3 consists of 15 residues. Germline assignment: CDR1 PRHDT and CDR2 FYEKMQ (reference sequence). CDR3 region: CASSVSGGASYEQYF. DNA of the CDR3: TGTGCCAGCAGCGTTAGCGGGGGGGCCTCCTACGAGCAGTACTTC.

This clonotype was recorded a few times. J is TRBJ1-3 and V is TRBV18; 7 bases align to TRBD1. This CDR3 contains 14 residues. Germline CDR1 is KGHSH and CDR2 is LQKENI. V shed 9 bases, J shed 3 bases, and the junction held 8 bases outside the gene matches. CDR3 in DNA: TGTGCCAGTCAGGGGGACACAATTGGAAACACCATATATTTT. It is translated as CASQGDTIGNTIYF.

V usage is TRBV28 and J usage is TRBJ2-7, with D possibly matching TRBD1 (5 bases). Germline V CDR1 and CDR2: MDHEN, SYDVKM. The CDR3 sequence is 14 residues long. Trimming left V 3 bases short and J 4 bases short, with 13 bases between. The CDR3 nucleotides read TGTGCCAGCAGTTTTCAGGGTTCGGAGTACGAGCAGTACTTC. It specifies CASSFQGSEYEQYF.

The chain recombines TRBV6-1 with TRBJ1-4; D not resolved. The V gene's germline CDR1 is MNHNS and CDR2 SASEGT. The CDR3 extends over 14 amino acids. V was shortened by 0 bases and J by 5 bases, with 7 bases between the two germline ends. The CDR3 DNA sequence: TGTGCCAGCAGTGAAGCGGCTGGAAATGAAAAACTGTTTTTT. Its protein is CASSEAAGNEKLFF.

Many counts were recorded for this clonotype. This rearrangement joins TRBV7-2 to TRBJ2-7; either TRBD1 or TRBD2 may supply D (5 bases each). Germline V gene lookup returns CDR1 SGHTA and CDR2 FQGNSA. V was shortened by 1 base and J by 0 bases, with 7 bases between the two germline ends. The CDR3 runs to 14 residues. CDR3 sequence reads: CASSLDGASYEQYF. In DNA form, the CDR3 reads TGTGCCAGCAGCTTAGACGGGGCCTCCTACGAGCAGTACTTC. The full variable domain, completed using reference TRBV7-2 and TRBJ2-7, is GAGVSQSPSNKVTEKGKDVELRCDPISGHTALYWYRQSLGQGLEFLIYFQGNSAPDKSGLPSDRFSAERTGGSVSTLTIQRTQQEDSAVYLCASSLDGASYEQYFGPGTRLTVT.

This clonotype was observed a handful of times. The CDR3 reads CASSYFLAGSYEQYF. CDR3 sequence (DNA): TGTGCCAGCAGTTACTTCTTAGCGGGAAGCTACGAGCAGTACTTC. The J gene is TRBJ2-7, the V gene TRBV6-5; 8 bases are a match to TRBD2. V shed 1 base, J shed 3 bases, and the junction held 5 bases outside the gene matches. Germline values: CDR1 MNHEY, CDR2 SVGAGI. The CDR3 contains 15 residues.

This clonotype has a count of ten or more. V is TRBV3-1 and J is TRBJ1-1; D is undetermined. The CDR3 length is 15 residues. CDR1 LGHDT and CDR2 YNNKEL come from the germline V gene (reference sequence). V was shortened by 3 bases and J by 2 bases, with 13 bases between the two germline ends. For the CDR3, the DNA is TGTGCCAGCAGCCAGTTTGGGCAGGCAAACACTGAAGCTTTCTTT. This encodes CASSQFGQANTEAFF.

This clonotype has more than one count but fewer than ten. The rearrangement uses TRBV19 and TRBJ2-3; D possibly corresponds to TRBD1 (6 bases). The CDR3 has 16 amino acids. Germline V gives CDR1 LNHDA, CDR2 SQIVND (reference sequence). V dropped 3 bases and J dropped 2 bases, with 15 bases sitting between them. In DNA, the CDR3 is TGTGCCAGTAGTATCGCCGGGACATCTCACACAGATACGCAGTATTTT. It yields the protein CASSIAGTSHTDTQYF.

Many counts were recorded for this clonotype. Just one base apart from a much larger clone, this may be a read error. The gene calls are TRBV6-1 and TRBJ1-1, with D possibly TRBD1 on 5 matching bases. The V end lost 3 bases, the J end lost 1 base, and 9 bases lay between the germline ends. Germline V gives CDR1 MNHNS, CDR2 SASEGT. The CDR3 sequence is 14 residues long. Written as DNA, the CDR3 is TGTGCCAGCAGTGACCCAGGGAGGAACACTGAAGCTTTCTTT. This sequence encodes CASSDPGRNTEAFF.

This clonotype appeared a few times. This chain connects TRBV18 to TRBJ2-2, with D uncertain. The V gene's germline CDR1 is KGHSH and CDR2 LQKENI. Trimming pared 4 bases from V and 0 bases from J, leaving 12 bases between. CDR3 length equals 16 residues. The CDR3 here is CASSRRALSNTGELFF. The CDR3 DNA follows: TGTGCCAGCTCACGACGGGCCCTTTCGAACACCGGGGAGCTGTTTTTT.